This TCR beta chain comes out of a study of shared clonotypes between healthy human individuals. Repertoires were generated with immunoSEQ multiplex PCR, while TCRdb's copy carries only in-frame clones and drops some. The sample carries over 2 million clones, roughly 92% recorded once. CDR3 length: 15 amino acids. Germline CDR1 MDHEN, CDR2 SYDVKM. The V end was cut by 7 bases, the J end by 4 bases, with 17 bases between. This TCR came from a young man in good health. Some clones in this sample may be carry-over from other donors' samples. The chain has TRBV28 and TRBJ1-3, with D maybe TRBD1 (5 bases). Sequencing used naive CD4+ T cells from PBMCs. Subset noted: CD45RA+ positively selected. CDR3: CASKVASTGGNTIYF. DNA of the CDR3: TGTGCCAGCAAGGTCGCCTCAACAGGCGGAAACACCATATATTTT.